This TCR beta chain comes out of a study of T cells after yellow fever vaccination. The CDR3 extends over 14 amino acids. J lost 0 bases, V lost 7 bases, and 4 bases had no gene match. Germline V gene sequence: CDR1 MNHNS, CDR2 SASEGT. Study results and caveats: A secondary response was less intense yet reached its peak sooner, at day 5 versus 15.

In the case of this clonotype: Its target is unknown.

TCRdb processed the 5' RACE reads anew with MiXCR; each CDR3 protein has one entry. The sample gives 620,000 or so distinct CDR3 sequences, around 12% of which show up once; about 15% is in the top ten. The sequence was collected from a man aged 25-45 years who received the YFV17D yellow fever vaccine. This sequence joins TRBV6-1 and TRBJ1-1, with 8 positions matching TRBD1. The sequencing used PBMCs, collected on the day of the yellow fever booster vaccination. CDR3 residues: CASTRQGMNTEAFF. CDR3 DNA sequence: TGTGCCAGCACCAGACAGGGGATGAACACTGAAGCTTTCTTT.